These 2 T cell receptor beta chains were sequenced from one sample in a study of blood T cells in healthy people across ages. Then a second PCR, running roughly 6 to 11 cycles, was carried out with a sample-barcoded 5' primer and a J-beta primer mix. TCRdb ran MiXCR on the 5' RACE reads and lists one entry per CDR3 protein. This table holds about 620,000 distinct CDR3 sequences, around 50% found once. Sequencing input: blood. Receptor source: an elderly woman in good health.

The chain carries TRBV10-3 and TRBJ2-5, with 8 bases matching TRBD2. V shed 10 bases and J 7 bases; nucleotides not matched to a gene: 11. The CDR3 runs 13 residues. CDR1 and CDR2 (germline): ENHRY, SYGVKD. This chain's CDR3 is CATSAGGGGTQYF. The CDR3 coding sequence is TGTGCCACCTCGGCGGGAGGAGGGGGGACCCAGTACTTC.

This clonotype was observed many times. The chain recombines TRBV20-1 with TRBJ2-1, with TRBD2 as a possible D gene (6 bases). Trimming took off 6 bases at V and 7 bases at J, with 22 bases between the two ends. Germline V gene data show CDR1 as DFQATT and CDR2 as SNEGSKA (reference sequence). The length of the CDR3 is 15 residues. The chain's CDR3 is CSAGGGGTPGNEQFF. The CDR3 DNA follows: TGCAGTGCCGGGGGTGGGGGTACCCCGGGGAATGAGCAGTTCTTC.